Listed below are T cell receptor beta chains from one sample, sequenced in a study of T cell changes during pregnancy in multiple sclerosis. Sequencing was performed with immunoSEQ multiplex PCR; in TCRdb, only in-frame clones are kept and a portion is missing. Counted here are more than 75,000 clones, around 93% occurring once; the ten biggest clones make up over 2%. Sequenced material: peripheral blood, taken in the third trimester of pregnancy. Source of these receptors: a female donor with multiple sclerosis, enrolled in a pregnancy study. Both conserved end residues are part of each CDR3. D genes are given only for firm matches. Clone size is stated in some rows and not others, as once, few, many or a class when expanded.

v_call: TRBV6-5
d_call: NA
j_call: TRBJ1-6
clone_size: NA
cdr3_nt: TGTGCCAGCAGTTACGTTGGAGGACAGCTTAATTCACCCCTCCACTTT
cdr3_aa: CASSYVGGQLNSPLHF

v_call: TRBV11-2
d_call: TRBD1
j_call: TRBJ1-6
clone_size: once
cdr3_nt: TGTGCCAGCAGCTTAGGGCGGGACAGCCTTAATTCACCCCTCCACTTT
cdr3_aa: CASSLGRDSLNSPLHF

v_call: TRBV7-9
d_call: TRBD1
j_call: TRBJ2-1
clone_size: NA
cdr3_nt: TGTGCCAGCAGCCCTGGGGACAGGGGGCGAAGCTATGAGCAGTTCTTC
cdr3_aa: CASSPGDRGRSYEQFF

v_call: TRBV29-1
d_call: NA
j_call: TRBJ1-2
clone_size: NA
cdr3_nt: TGCAGCGTTGAGCTGACAGGAATGGATGGCTACACCTTC
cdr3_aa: CSVELTGMDGYTF

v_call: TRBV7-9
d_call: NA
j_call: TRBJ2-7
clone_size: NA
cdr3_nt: TGTGCCAGCAGCTCCTCCTTCGACAGCGCAGCCTACGAGCAGTACTTC
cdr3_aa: CASSSSFDSAAYEQYF

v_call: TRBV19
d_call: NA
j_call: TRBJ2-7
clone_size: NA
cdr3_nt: TGTGCCAGTAGTATCGCACAGTACAGGGATGAGCAGTACTTC
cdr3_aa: CASSIAQYRDEQYF

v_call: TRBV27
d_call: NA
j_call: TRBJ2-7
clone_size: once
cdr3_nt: TGTGCCAGCAGTTCTCCAGGGACTCTCGACGAGCAGTACTTC
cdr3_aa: CASSSPGTLDEQYF

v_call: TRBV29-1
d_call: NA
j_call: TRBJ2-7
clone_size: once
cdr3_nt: TGCAGCGTTGACGGCCTAGCTGGTTACGAGCAGTACTTC
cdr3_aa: CSVDGLAGYEQYF

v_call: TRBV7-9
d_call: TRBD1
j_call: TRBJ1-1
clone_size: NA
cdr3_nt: TGTGCCAGCAGCGACAGGGCGACCACTGAAGCTTTCTTT
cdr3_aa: CASSDRATTEAFF

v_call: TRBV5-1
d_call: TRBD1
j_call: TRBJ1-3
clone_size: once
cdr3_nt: TGCGCCAGCAGCTTGCTCGGGACAGGGAGTGGGAGCTCTGGAAACACCATATATTTT
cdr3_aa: CASSLLGTGSGSSGNTIYF

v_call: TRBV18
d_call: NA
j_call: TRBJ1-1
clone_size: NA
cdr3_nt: TGTGCCAGCTCTAGTTTTTTACAGGGCTCTGAAGCTTTCTTT
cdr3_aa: CASSSFLQGSEAFF

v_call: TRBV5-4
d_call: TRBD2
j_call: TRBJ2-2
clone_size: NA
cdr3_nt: TGTGCCAGCAGCACTAGAGAGACTAGCAGGAACACCGGGGAGCTGTTTTTT
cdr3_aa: CASSTRETSRNTGELFF

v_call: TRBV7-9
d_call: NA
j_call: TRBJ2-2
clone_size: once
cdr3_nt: TGTGCCAGCAGCCCCATCGACAGGATTCGGGCCGGGGAGCTGTTTTTT
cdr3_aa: CASSPIDRIRAGELFF

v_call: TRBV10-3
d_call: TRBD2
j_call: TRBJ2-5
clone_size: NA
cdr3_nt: TGTGCCACCGGGGGACTAGCGGGGGCACAAGAGACCCAGTACTTC
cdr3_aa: CATGGLAGAQETQYF

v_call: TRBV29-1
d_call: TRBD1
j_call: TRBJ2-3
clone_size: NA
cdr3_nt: TGCAGCGTCCTCGGGACAGTCGACGATAGCACAGATACGCAGTATTTT
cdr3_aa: CSVLGTVDDSTDTQYF

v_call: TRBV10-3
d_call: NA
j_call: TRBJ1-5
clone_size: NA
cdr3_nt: TGTGCCATCAGCGAACACCGGGACAACAATCAGCCCCAGCATTTT
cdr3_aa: CAISEHRDNNQPQHF

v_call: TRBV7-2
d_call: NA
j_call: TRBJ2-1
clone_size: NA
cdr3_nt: TGTGCCAGCAGCTTAGACGTTCGGGGTCTTGAGCAGTTCTTC
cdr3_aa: CASSLDVRGLEQFF

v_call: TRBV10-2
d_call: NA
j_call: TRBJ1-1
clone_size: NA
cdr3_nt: TGCGCCAGCAGTGGGAACAGACCTAACACTGAAGCTTTCTTT
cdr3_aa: CASSGNRPNTEAFF

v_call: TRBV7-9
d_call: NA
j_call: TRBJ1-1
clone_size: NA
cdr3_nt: TGTGCCAGCAGACAAGGGCCCGGGAGGAAGGATGAAGCTTTCTTT
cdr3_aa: CASRQGPGRKDEAFF

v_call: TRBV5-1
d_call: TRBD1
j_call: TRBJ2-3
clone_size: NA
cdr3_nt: TGCGCCAGCACCGAGGGACAGCCGAGATTTTCTACGCAGTATTTT
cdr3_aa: CASTEGQPRFSTQYF

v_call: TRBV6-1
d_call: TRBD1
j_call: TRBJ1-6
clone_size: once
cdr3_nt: TGTGCCAGCAGTGAAACCTCCGGACAGGGATCCACCCTCCACTTT
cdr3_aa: CASSETSGQGSTLHF

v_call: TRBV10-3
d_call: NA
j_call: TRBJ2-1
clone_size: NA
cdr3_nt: TGTGCCATCAAACAGCAGCGTGGAGGCTCCTACAATGAGCAGTTCTTC
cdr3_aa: CAIKQQRGGSYNEQFF

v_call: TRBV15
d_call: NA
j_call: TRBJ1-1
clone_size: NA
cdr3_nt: TGTGCCACCAGCAGAGATTCAGGTAGAGAAGCTTTCTTT
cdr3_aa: CATSRDSGREAFF

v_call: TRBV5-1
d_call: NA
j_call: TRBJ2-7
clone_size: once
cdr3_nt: TGCGCCAGCAGCCGGGGGTACGACGAGCAGTACTTC
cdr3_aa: CASSRGYDEQYF

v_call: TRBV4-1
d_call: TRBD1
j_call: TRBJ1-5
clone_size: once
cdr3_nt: TGCGCCAGCAGCCAAGTCACAGGGGGGAATGGCAATCAGCCCCAGCATTTT
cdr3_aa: CASSQVTGGNGNQPQHF

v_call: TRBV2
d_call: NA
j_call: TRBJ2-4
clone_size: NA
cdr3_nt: TGTGCCAGCAGAGTGGGAGTCCTCCTAGCCAAAAACATTCAGTACTTC
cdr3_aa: CASRVGVLLAKNIQYF

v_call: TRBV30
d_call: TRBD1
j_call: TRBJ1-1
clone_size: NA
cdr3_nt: TGTGCCTGGGGGACAGGGTCTTATTACACTGAAGCTTTCTTT
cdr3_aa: CAWGTGSYYTEAFF

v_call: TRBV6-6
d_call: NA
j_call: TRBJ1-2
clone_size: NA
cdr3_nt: TGTGCCAGCAGTTACTCTCGGGATGGCTACACCTTC
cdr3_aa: CASSYSRDGYTF

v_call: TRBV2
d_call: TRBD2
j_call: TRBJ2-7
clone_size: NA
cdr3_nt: TGTGCCAGCAAGGCACTAGCGGGGGAATCCTACGAGCAGTACTTC
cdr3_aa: CASKALAGESYEQYF

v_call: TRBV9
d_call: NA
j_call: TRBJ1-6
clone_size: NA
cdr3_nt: TGTGCCAGCAGCGGGGGGGGTAGCTCACCCCTCCACTTT
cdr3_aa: CASSGGGSSPLHF

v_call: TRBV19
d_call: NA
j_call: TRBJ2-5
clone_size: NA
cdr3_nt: TGTGCCAGTAGTCAAGGTCTAAGGAGGGAGACCCAGTACTTC
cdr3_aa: CASSQGLRRETQYF

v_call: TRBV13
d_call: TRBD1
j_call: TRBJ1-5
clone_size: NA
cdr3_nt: TGTGCCAGCAGCAACAGGGGTCAGCCCCAGCATTTT
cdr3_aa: CASSNRGQPQHF

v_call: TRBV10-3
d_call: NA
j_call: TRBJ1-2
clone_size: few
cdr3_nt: TGTGCCATTCAGAAATCTAACTATGGCTACACCTTC
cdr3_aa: CAIQKSNYGYTF

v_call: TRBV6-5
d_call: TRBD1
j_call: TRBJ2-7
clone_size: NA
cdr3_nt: TGTGCCAGCAGTTACCGGACAGGGGAAACCTACGAGCAGTACTTC
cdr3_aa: CASSYRTGETYEQYF

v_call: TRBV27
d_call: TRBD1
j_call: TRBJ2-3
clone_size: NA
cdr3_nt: TGTGCCAGCAGCGGACAGGGCACAGATACGCAGTATTTT
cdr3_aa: CASSGQGTDTQYF

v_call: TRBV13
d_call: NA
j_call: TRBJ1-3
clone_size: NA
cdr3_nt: TGTGCCAGCAGCCTACCCAGGGAAGGGTCTGGAAACACCATATATTTT
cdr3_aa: CASSLPREGSGNTIYF

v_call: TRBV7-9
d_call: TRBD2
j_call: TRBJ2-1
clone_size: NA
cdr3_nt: TGTGCCAGCAGCTTAGGCCGATTAAAAGGGAGGGGCGAGAACAATGAGCAGTTCTTC
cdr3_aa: CASSLGRLKGRGENNEQFF

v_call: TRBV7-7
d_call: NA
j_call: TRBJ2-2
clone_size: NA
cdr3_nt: TGTGCTAGCAGTCCCAGGGGCCGGGGGGAGCTGTTTTTT
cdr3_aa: CASSPRGRGELFF

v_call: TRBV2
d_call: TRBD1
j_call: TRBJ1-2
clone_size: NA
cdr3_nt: TGTGCCAGCAGTGAAGTTACAGGGGGCGCATTAGGCTACACCTTC
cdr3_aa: CASSEVTGGALGYTF

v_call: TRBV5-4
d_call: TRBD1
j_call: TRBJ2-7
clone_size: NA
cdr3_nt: TGTGCCAGCAGTTCCGGGACAGGGGGTTACGAGCAGTACTTC
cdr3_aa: CASSSGTGGYEQYF

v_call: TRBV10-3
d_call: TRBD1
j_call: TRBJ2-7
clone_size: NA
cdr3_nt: TGTGCCACCGGGACAGGGGGAACCTACGAGCAGTACTTC
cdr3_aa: CATGTGGTYEQYF

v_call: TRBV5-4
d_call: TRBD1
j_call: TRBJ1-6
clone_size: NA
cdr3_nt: TGTGCCAGCAGCCGACAGGGACGGGAAGGAGAACCCCTCCACTTT
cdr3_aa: CASSRQGREGEPLHF

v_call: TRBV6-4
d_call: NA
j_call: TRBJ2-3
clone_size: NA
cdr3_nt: TGTGCCAGCAGTGAGGGGACTGGGGATACGCAGTATTTT
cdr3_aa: CASSEGTGDTQYF

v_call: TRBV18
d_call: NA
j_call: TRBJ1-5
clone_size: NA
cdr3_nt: TGTGCCAGCTCATATATCGCGGGAGGGGTTCAGCCCCAGCATTTT
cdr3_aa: CASSYIAGGVQPQHF

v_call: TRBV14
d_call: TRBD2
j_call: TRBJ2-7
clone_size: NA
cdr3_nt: TGTGCCAGCAGCCCACCGACTAGCGGGGTTTACGAGCAGTACTTC
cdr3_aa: CASSPPTSGVYEQYF